The rows below give T cell receptor beta chains drawn from one sample of a study of CD8 T cells in Susac syndrome. TCRdb fed the immunoSEQ multiplex PCR reads into MiXCR, producing one record per CDR3 protein. In the table there are about 140,000 distinct CDR3 sequences, around 93% of which are singletons. Sequenced sample: CD8+ T cells from PBMCs. These receptor sequences come from a human donor with Susac syndrome. Each CDR3 is given without its conserved first and last residue. Size tells how often a clone was seen (once, few, many) or the class of an expanded clone, and some rows leave it out.

v_call	j_call	clone_size	cdr3_aa
TRBV2	TRBJ1-5	NA	ASSERGISANQPQH
TRBV25-1	TRBJ2-7	NA	ASIGTEFYEQY
TRBV20-1	TRBJ1-1	few	SARGGLNTEAF
TRBV9	TRBJ2-5	NA	ASSVDEQGRNPQETQY
TRBV27	TRBJ1-2	NA	ASSSGTGANYGYT
TRBV27	TRBJ2-5	NA	ASSPGTSGDQETQY
TRBV7-9	TRBJ2-1	NA	ASSLSGGEQF
TRBV11-2	TRBJ2-3	NA	ASSEWTGNEIGQAGPTDTQY
TRBV4-1	TRBJ2-1	NA	ASSFQGTYNEQF
TRBV10-3	TRBJ2-1	NA	AISPGLAGDNEQF
TRBV6-1	TRBJ2-5	NA	ASSLTSGPYQETQY
TRBV5-1	TRBJ1-1	NA	ASSSGTVENTEAF
TRBV21-1	TRBJ2-1	NA	ASSKKGEQF
TRBV7-8	TRBJ1-5	NA	ASSSQSNQPQH
TRBV7-6	TRBJ2-6	NA	ASSPGRAGANVLT
TRBV5-1	TRBJ2-1	NA	ASSSDRGDNEQF
TRBV27	TRBJ2-7	NA	ASSGGQNSYEQY
TRBV19	TRBJ1-1	few	ASSVGSEAF
TRBV27	TRBJ2-7	NA	ASSLDGTGVTYEQY
TRBV4-2	TRBJ2-2	NA	ASESPRPGLAAPGELF
TRBV24-1	TRBJ2-2	NA	ATSDLVPGQKYEELF
TRBV13	TRBJ1-2	NA	ASSTTGTDTNYGYT
TRBV7-2	TRBJ2-1	NA	ASSPLHNEQF
TRBV9	TRBJ2-1	NA	ASSVTNNEQF
TRBV9	TRBJ2-3	NA	ASSPWISTDTQY
TRBV18	TRBJ1-4	once	ASSPSGRDYEKLF
TRBV13	TRBJ2-3	NA	ASSPLAGERDTQY
TRBV7-8	TRBJ1-2	NA	ASSFFPGQGYGYT
TRBV5-5	TRBJ2-3	NA	ASSLTGEWADTQY
TRBV30	TRBJ2-2	NA	AWSGRWLHVSNTGELF
TRBV30	TRBJ2-2	NA	AWSTGLSGELF
TRBV6-5	TRBJ2-2	NA	ASSFRGPSGELF
TRBV7-9	TRBJ2-7	NA	ASSFEGLSYEQY
TRBV5-6	TRBJ1-3	NA	ASSFGTGISGNTIY
TRBV7-9	TRBJ2-5	NA	ASSSETSGRGETQY
TRBV12-3/TRBV12-4	TRBJ1-2	NA	ASSLGTDHYGYT
TRBV20-1	TRBJ2-1	NA	SASAEGSSYNEQF
TRBV3-1	TRBJ2-7	NA	ASSPDRGPWYEQY
TRBV29-1	TRBJ2-1	NA	SASGAISSYNEQF
TRBV27	TRBJ1-2	NA	ASSSTLYYGYT
TRBV7-9	TRBJ2-3	once	ASSGQGAGTQY
TRBV20-1	TRBJ2-7	NA	SARRNFREQY